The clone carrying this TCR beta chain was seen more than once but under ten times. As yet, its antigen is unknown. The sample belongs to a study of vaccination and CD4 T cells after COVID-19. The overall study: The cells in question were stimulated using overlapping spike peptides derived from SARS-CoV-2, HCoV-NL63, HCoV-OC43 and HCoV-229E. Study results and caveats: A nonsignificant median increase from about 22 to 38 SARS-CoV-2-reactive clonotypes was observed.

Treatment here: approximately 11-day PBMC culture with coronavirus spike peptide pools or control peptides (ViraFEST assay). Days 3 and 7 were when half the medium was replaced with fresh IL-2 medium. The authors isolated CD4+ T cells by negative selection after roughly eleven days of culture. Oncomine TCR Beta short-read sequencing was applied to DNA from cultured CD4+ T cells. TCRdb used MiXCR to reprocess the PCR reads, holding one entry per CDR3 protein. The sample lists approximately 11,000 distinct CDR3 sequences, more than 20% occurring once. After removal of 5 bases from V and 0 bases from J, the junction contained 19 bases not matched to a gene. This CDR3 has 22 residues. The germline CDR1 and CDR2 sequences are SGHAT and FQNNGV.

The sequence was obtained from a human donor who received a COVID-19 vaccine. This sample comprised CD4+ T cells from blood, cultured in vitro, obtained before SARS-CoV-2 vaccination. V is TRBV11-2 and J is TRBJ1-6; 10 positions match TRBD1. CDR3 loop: CASSELGQGGIYESSYNSPLHF. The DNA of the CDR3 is TGTGCCAGCAGCGAGCTAGGACAGGGGGGAATCTATGAGAGCTCCTATAATTCACCCCTCCACTTT.